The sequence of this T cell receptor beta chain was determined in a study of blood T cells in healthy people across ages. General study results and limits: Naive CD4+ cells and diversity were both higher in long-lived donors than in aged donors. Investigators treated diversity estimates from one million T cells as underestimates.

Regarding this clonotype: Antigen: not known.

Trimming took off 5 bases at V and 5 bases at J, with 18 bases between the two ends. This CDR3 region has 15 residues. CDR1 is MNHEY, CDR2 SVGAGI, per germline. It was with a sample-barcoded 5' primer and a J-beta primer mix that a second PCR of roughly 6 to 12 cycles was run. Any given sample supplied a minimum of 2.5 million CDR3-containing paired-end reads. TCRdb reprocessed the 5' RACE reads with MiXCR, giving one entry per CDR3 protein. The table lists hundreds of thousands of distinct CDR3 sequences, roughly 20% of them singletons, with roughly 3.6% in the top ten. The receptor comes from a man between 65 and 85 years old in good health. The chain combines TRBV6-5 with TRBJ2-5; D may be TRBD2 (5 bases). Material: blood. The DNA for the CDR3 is TGTGCCAGCAGTAGCCGAGCGATGGTAGCGGAGACCCAGTACTTC. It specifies CASSSRAMVAETQYF.